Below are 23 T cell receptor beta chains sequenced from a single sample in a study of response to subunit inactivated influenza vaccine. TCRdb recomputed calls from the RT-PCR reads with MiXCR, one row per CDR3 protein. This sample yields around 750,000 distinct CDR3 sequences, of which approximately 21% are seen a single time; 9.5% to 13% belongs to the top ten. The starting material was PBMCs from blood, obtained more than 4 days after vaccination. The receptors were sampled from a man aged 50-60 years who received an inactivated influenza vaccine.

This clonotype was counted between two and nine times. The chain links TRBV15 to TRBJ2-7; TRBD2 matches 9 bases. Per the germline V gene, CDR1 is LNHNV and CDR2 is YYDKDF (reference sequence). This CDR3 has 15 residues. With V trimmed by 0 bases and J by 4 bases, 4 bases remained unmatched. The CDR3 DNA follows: TGTGCCACCAGCAGAGACGCGGGAGGGACATACGAGCAGTACTTC. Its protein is CATSRDAGGTYEQYF.

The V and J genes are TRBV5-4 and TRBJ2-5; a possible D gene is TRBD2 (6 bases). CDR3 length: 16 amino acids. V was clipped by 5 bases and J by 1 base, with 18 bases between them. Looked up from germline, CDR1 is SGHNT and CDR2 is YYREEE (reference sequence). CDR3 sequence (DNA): TGTGCCAGCAGGGACCGGGACTTCCGAGGCCAAGAGACCCAGTACTTC. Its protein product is CASRDRDFRGQETQYF.

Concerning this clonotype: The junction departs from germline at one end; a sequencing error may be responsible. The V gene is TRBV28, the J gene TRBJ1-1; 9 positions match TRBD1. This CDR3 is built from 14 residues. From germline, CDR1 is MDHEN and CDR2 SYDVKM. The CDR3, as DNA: TGTGCCAGCAGTGTGACCGAGGACAGGGGCTTATACGTCTTT. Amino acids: CASSVTEDRGLYVF.

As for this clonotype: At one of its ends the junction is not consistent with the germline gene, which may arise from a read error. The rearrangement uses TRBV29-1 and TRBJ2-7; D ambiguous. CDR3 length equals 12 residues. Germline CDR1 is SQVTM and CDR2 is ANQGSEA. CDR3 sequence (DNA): TGCAGCGTTCAAGACATTTCTGACGAGCAGTACTTC. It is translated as CSVQDISDEQYF.

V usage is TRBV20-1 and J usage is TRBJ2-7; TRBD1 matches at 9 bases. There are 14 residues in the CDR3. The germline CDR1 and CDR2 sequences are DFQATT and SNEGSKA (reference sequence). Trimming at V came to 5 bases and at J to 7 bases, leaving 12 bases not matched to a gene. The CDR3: CSAPKRTGAQEQYF. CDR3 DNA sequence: TGCAGTGCTCCAAAGAGGACAGGGGCGCAGGAGCAGTACTTC.

CDR3 in DNA: TGCAGTGCCCTTTTCATGGGGTCGCATAGCACAGATACGCAGTATTTT. As protein: CSALFMGSHSTDTQYF. This rearrangement joins TRBV20-1 to TRBJ2-3, with D unclear. The CDR3 is made up of 16 amino acids. CDR1 is DFQATT, CDR2 SNEGSKA, per germline (reference sequence). V shed 6 bases and J shed 0 bases, with 19 bases lying between them.

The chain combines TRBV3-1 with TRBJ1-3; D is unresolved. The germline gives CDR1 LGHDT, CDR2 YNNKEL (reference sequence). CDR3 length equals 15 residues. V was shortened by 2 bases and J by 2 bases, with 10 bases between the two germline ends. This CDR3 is CASSQQVRTGNTIYF. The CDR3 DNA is TGTGCCAGCAGCCAACAGGTCAGGACTGGAAACACCATATATTTT.

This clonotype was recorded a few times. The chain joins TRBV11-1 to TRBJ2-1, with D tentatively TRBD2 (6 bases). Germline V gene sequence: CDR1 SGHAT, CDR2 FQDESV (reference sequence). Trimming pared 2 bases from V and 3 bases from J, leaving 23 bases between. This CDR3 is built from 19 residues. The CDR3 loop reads CASSLRLRGLEILYNEQFF. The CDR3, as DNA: TGTGCCAGCAGCTTAAGACTCCGGGGACTTGAAATCCTCTACAATGAGCAGTTCTTC.

CDR3 bases: TGCAGCGTTGGGACAGGGTCGTACCAAGAGACCCAGTACTTC. It codes for CSVGTGSYQETQYF. This chain links TRBV29-1 with TRBJ2-5, with 8 positions matching TRBD1. The CDR3 has 14 residues. Germline V gives CDR1 SQVTM, CDR2 ANQGSEA. Germline trimming cut 4 bases from V and 0 bases from J; bases unmatched to any gene: 4.

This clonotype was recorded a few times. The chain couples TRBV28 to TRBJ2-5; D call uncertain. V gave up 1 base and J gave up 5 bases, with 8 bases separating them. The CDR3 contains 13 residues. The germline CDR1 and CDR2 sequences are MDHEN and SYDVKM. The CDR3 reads CASSLFARETQYF. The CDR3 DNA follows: TGTGCCAGCAGTTTATTTGCGCGGGAGACCCAGTACTTC. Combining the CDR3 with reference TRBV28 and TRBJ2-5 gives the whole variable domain DVKVTQSSRYLVKRTGEKVFLECVQDMDHENMFWYRQDPGLGLRLIYFSYDVKMKEKGDIPEGYSVSREKKERFSLILESASTNQTSMYLCASSLFARETQYFGPGTRLLVL.

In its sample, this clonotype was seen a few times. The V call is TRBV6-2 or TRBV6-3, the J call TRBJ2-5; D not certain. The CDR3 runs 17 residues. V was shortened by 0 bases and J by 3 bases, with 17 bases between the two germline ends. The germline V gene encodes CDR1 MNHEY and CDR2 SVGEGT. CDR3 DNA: TGTGCCAGCAGTTACTCGATAGACCGCAGCAGTAAAGAGACCCAGTACTTC. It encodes CASSYSIDRSSKETQYF.

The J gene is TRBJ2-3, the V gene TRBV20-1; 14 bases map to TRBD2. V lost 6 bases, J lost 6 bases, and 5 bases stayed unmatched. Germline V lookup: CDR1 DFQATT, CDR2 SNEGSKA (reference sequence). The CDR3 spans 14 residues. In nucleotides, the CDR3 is TGCAGTGCGGCGACTAGCGGGAGGGCCGATACGCAGTATTTT. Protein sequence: CSAATSGRADTQYF.

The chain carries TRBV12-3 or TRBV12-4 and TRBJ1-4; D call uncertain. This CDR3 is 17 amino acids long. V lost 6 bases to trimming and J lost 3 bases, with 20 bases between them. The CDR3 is CASSLQRGGMANEKLFF. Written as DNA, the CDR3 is TGTGCCAGCAGCCTACAACGAGGAGGCATGGCTAATGAAAAACTGTTTTTT.

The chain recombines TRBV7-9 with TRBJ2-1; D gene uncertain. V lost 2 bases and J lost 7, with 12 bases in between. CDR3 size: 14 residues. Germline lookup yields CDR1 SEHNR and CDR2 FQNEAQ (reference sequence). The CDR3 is CASSLTARGNEQFF. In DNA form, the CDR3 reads TGTGCCAGCAGCTTAACAGCTAGAGGAAATGAGCAGTTCTTC. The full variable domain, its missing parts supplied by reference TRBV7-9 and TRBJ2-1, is DTGVSQNPRHKITKRGQNVTFRCDPISEHNRLYWYRQTLGQGPEFLTYFQNEAQLEKSRLLSDRFSAERPKGSFSTLEIQRTEQGDSAMYLCASSLTARGNEQFFGPGTRLTVL.

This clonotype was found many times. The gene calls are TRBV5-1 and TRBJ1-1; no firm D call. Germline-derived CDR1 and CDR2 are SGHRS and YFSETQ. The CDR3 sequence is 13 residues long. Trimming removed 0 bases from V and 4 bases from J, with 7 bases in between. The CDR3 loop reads CASSLEGSTEAFF. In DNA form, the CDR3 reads TGCGCCAGCAGCTTGGAAGGGTCCACTGAAGCTTTCTTT.

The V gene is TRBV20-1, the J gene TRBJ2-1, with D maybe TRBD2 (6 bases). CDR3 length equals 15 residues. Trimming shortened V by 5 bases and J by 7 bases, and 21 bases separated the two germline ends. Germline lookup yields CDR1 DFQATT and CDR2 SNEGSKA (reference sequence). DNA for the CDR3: TGCAGTGCTCCTTTGATGGTCCTTGGGGGGAATGAGCAGTTCTTC. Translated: CSAPLMVLGGNEQFF.

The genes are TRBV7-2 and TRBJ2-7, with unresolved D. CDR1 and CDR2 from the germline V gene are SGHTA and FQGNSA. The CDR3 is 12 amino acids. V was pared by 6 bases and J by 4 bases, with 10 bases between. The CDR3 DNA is TGTGCCAGCAGAGACCCTAGATACGAGCAGTACTTC. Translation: CASRDPRYEQYF.

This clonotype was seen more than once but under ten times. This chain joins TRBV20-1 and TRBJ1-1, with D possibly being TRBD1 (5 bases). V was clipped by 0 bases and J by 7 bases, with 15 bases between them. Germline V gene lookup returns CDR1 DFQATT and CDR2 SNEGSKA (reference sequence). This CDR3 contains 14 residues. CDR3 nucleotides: TGCAGTGCTAGAGATGGGAGGGGCGCAGATGAAGCTTTCTTT. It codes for CSARDGRGADEAFF.

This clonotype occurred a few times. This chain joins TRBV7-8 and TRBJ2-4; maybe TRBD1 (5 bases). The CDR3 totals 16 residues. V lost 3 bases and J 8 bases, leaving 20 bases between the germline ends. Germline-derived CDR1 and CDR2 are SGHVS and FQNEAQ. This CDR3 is CASSFGAGIWGDIQYF. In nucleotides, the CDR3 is TGTGCCAGCAGCTTTGGTGCAGGGATTTGGGGTGACATTCAGTACTTC.

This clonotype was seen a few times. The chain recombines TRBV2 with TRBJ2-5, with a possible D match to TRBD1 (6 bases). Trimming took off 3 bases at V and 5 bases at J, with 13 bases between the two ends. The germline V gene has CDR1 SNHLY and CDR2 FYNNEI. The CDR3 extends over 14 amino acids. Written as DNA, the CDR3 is TGTGCCAGCAGTGATAGCAGGGGTCGGGAGACCCAGTACTTC. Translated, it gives CASSDSRGRETQYF.

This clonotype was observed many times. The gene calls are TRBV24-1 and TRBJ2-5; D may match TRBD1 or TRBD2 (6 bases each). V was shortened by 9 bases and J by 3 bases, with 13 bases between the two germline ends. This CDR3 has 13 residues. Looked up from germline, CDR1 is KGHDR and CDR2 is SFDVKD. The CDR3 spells CATGEGGKETQYF. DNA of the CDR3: TGTGCCACCGGAGAAGGGGGGAAAGAGACCCAGTACTTC.

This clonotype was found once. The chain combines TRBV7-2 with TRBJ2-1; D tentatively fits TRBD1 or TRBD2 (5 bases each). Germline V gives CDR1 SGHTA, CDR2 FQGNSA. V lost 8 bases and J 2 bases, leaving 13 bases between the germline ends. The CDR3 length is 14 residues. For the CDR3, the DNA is TGTGCCAGCGGCCGGGACGGTGCCTACAATGAGCAGTTCTTC. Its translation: CASGRDGAYNEQFF.

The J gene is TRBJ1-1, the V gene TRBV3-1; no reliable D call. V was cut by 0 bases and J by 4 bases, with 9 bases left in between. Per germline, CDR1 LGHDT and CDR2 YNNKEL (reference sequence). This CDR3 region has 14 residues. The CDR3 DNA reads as TGTGCCAGCAGCCAAGAGCCGGGTGGCACTGAAGCTTTCTTT. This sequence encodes CASSQEPGGTEAFF.